Here is one T cell receptor (beta chain) with its context. What it recognizes is unknown. These data come from a study of OX40 agonist ivuxolimab in advanced cancers. At the level of the study: Ivuxolimab, an antibody acting as an agonist of OX40 (CD134), was used to treat patients. Patients enrolled in dose escalation were diagnosed with hepatocellular carcinoma, melanoma, renal cell or head and neck cancer. Three patients responded partially, comprising one with hepatocellular carcinoma and two with cutaneous melanoma. Study results and caveats: Clonal expansion was among the lowest in partial responders at 0.1-3.0 mg/kg, especially CD8+.

Germline CDR1 reads MDHEN; CDR2 reads SYDVKM. V dropped 8 bases and J dropped 0 bases, with 6 bases sitting between them. This CDR3 has 12 residues. TCRdb's table, derived via immunoSEQ multiplex PCR, lists solely in-frame clones and lacks some. In the table there are approximately 80,000 clones, roughly 87% of which are singletons. The chain has TRBV28 and TRBJ2-3, with D uncertain. The sequence came from an adult with an advanced solid tumor such as melanoma, head and neck, liver or kidney cancer. The material was CD4+ or CD8+ T cells sorted from blood, obtained in a trial of the OX40 agonist ivuxolimab. This CDR3 reads CASRRSTDTQYF. CDR3 sequence (DNA): TGTGCCAGCCGTAGGAGCACAGATACGCAGTATTTT.